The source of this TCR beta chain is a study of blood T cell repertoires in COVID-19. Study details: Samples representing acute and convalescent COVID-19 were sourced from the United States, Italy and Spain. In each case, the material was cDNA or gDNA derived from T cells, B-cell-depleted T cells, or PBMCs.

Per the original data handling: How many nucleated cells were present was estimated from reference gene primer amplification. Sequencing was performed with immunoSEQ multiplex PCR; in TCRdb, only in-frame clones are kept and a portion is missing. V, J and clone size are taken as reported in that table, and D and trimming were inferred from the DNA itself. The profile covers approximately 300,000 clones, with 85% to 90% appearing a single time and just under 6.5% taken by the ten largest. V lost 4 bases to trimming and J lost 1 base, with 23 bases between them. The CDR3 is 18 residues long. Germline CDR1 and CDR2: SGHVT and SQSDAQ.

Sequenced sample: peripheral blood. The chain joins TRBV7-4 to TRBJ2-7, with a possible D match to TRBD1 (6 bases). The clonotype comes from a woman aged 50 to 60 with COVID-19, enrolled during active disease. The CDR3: CASSSPPTQGPPSYEQYF. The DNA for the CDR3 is TGTGCCAGCAGCTCCCCCCCCACACAGGGTCCGCCTTCCTACGAGCAGTACTTC.